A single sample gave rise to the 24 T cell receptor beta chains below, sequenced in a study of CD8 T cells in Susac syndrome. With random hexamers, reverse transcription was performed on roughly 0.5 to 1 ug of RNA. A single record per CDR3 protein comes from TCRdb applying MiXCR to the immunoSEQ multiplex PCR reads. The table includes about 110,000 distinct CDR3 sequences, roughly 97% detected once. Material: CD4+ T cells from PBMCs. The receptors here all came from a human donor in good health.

Here the CDR3 reads CSAPRLDSGSYEQYF. DNA of the CDR3: TGCAGTGCACCGAGGTTGGACAGTGGCTCCTACGAGCAGTACTTC. This rearrangement joins TRBV20-1 to TRBJ2-7; the D gene is possibly TRBD1 (6 bases). CDR3 length: 15 amino acids. In germline, CDR1 is DFQATT, CDR2 SNEGSKA (reference sequence). V was trimmed by 6 bases and J by 0 bases, leaving 18 bases between them.

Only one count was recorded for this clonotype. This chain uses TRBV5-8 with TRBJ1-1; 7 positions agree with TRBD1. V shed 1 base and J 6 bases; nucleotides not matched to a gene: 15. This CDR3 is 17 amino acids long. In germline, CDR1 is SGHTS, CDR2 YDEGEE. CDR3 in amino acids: CASSLQARGVGVAEAFF. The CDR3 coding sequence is TGTGCCAGCAGCTTGCAGGCCAGGGGGGTGGGAGTGGCTGAAGCTTTCTTT.

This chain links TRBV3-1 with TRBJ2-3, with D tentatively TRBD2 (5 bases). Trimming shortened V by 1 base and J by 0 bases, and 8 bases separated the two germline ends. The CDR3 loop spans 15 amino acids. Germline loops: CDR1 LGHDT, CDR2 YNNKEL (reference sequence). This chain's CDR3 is CASSQGRISTDTQYF. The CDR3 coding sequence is TGTGCCAGCAGCCAAGGGAGGATTAGCACAGATACGCAGTATTTT.

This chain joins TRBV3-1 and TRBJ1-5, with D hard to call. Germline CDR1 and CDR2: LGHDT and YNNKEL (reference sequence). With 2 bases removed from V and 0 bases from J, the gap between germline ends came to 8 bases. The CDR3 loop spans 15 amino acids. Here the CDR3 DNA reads TGTGCCAGCAGCCAAAGAGGTAATAGCAATCAGCCCCAGCATTTT. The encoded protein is CASSQRGNSNQPQHF.

CDR3: CSVRSTDTQYF. In DNA form, the CDR3 reads TGCAGCGTCCGCTCCACAGATACGCAGTATTTT. This rearrangement joins TRBV29-1 to TRBJ2-3; D uncertain. Trimming shortened V by 6 bases and J by 2 bases, and 6 bases separated the two germline ends. The CDR3 contains 11 residues. Per the germline V gene, CDR1 is SQVTM and CDR2 is ANQGSEA.

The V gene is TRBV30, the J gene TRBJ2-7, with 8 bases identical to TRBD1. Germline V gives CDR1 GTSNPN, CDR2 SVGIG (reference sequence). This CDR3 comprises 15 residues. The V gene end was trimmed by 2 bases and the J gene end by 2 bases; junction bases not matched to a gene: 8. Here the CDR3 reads CAWSRGTGTPYEQYF. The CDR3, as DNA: TGTGCCTGGAGTCGCGGGACAGGTACCCCCTACGAGCAGTACTTC.

The CDR3 sequence: CATSEKAGGFHNEQFF. CDR3 DNA sequence: TGTGCCACCAGTGAAAAAGCGGGGGGGTTCCACAATGAGCAGTTCTTC. This chain connects TRBV24-1 to TRBJ2-1, with 10 bases aligning to TRBD2. The CDR3 runs 16 residues. Per the germline V gene, CDR1 is KGHDR and CDR2 is SFDVKD. V shed 4 bases and J 5 bases; nucleotides not matched to a gene: 7.

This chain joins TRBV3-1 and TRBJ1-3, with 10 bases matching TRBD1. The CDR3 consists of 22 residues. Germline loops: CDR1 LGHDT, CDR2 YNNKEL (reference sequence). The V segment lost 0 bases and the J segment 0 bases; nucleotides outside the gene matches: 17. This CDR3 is CASSQDLVWDRGQPLSGNTIYF. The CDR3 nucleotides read TGTGCCAGCAGCCAAGATCTTGTTTGGGACAGGGGTCAACCCCTCTCTGGAAACACCATATATTTT.

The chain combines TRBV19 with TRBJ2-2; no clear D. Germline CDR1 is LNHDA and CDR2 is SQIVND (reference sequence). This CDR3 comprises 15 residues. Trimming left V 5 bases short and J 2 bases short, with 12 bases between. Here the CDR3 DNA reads TGTGCCAGTAGTGTCTCTACGGTTAACACCGGGGAGCTGTTTTTT. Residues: CASSVSTVNTGELFF.

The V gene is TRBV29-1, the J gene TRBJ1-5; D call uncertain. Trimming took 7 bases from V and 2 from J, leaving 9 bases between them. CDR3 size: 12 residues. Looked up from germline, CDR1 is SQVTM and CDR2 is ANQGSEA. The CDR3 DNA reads TGCAGCGCCCGAGAGGGCAATCAGCCCCAGCATTTT. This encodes CSAREGNQPQHF.

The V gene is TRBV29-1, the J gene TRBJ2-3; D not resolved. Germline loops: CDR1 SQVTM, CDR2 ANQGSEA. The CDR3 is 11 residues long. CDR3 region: CASRLGDTQYF. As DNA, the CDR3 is TGCGCGTCGCGGTTGGGCGATACGCAGTATTTT.

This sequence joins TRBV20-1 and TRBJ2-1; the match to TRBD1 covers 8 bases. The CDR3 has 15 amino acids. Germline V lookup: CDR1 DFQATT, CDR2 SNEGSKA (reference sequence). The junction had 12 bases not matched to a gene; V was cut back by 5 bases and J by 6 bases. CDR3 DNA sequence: TGCAGTGCTGCCCCCCTACAGGGGGTACTCAATGAGCAGTTCTTC. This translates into CSAAPLQGVLNEQFF.

CDR3 nucleotide sequence: TGTGCCAGCAGTTTAAGGGGACAGGGGGAGCTGTTTTTT. As protein: CASSLRGQGELFF. This rearrangement joins TRBV28 to TRBJ2-2; 7 bases map to TRBD1. Germline CDR1 and CDR2: MDHEN and SYDVKM. There are 13 residues in the CDR3. V lost 2 bases and J lost 8; bases outside the gene matches: 2.

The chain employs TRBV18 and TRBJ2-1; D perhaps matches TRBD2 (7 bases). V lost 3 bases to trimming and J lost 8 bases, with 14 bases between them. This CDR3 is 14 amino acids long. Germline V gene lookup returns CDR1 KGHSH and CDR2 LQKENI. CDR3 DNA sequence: TGTGCCAGCTCACCGACAACGGGGGGCTATGAGCAGTTCTTC. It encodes CASSPTTGGYEQFF.

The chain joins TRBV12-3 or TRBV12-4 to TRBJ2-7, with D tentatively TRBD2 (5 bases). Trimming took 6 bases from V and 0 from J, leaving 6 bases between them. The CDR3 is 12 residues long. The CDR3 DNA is TGTGCCAGCAGCCGGGGCTCCTACGAGCAGTACTTC. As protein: CASSRGSYEQYF.

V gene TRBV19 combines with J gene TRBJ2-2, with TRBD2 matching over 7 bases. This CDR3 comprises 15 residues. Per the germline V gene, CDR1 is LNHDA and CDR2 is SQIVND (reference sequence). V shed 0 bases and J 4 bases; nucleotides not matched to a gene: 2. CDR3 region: CASSIDRGVTGELFF. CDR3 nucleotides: TGTGCCAGTAGTATAGATCGGGGGGTCACCGGGGAGCTGTTTTTT.

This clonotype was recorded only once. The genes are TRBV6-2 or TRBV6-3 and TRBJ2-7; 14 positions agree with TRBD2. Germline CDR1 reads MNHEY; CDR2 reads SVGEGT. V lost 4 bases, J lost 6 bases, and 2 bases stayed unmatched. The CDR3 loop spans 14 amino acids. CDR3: CASSWTSGRSEQYF. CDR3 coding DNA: TGTGCCAGCAGTTGGACTAGCGGGAGGAGCGAGCAGTACTTC.

This CDR3 reads CASSFTGGGGNSPLHF. CDR3 DNA sequence: TGCGCCAGCAGCTTTACAGGGGGTGGGGGTAATTCACCCCTCCACTTT. The rearrangement joins TRBV5-1 to TRBJ1-6; 8 bases agree with TRBD1. V was pared by 2 bases and J by 6 bases, with 7 bases of the junction left unmatched. Germline-derived CDR1 and CDR2 are SGHRS and YFSETQ. The length of the CDR3 is 16 residues.

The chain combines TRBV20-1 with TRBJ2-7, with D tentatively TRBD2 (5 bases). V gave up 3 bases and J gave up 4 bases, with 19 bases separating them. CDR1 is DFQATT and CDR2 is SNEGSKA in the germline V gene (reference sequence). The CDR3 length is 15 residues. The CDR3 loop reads CSASERLANPYEQYF. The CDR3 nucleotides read TGCAGTGCTAGTGAGCGGCTAGCTAACCCTTACGAGCAGTACTTC.

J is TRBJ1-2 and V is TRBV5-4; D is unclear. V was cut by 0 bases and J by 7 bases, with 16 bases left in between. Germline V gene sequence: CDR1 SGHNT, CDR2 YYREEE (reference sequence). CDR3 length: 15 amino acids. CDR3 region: CASSLENSGFAGYTF. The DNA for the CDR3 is TGTGCCAGCAGCTTGGAGAATTCGGGTTTTGCTGGCTACACCTTC.

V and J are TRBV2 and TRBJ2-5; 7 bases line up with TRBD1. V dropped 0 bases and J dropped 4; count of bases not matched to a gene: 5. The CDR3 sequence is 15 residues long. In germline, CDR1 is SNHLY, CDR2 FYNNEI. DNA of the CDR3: TGTGCCAGCAGTGAAGCTACAGGGGCGGCAGAGACCCAGTACTTC. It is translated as CASSEATGAAETQYF.

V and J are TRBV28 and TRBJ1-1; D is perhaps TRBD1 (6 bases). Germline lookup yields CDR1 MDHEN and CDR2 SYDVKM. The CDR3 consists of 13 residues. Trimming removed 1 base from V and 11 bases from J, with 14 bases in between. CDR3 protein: CASSLSTGLGAFF. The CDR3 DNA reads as TGTGCCAGCAGTTTATCGACAGGCCTCGGGGCTTTCTTT.

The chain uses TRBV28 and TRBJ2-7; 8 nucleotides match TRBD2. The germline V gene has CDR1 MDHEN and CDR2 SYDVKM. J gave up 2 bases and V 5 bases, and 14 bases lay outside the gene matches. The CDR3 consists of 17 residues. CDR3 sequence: CASSPRGVGAGPYEQYF. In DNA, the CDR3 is TGTGCCAGCAGTCCGCGGGGGGTGGGAGCGGGGCCCTACGAGCAGTACTTC. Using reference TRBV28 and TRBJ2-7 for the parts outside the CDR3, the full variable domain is DVKVTQSSRYLVKRTGEKVFLECVQDMDHENMFWYRQDPGLGLRLIYFSYDVKMKEKGDIPEGYSVSREKKERFSLILESASTNQTSMYLCASSPRGVGAGPYEQYFGPGTRLTVT.

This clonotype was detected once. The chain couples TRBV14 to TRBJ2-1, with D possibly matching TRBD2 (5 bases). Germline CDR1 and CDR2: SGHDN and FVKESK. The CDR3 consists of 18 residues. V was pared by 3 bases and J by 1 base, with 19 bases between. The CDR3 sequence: CASSHHRGPDLSYNEQFF. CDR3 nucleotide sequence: TGTGCCAGCAGCCACCACCGGGGTCCTGACCTTTCCTACAATGAGCAGTTCTTC.